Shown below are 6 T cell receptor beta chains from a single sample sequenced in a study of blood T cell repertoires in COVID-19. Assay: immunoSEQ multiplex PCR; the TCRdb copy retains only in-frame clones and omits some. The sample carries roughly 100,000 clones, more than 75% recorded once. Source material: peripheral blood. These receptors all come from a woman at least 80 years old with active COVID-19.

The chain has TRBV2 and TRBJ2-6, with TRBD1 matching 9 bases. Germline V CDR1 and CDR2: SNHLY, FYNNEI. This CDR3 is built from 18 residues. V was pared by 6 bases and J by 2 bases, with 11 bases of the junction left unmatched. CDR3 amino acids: CASSGVPGQGTGANVLTF. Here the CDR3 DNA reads TGTGCCAGCAGCGGAGTCCCGGGACAGGGCACTGGGGCCAACGTCCTGACTTTC.

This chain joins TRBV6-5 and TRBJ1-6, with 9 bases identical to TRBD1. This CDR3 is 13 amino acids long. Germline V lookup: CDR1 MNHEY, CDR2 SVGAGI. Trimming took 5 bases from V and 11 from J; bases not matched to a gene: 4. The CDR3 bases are TGTGCCAGCAGTCGGGGACAGGGTCCACCCCTCCACTTT. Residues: CASSRGQGPPLHF.

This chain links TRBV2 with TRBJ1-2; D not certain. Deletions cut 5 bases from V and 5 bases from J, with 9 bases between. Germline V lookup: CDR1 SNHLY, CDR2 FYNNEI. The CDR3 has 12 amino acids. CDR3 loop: CASSMASYGYTF. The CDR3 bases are TGTGCCAGCAGTATGGCTTCATATGGCTACACCTTC.

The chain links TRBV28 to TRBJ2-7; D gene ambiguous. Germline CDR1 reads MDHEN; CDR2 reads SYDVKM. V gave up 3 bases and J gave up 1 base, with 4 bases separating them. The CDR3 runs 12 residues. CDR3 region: CASSLQSYEQYF. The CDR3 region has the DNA TGTGCCAGCAGTTTGCAGTCCTACGAGCAGTACTTC.

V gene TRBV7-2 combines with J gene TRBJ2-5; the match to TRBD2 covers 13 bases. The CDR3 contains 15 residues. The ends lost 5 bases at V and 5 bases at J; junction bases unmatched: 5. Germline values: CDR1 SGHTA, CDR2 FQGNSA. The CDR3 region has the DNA TGTGCCAGCAGCCTGGGACTAGCGGGACTGGAGACCCAGTACTTC. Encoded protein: CASSLGLAGLETQYF.

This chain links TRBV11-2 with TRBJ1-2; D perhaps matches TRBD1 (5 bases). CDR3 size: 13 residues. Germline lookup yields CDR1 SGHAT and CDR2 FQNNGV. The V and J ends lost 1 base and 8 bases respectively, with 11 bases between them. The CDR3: CASSLGQGQGYTF. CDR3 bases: TGTGCCAGCAGCTTAGGCCAGGGCCAGGGCTACACCTTC.